This T cell receptor beta chain came from a study of blood T cell repertoires in COVID-19. On the study more broadly: Acute-phase and convalescent COVID-19 samples originated in the United States, Italy and Spain. The analysed material was cDNA or gDNA that came from T cells, B-cell-depleted T cells, or PBMCs.

The CDR3 is made up of 15 amino acids. CDR1 SGHNT and CDR2 YYREEE come from the germline V gene (reference sequence). J lost 7 bases, V lost 3 bases, and 9 bases had no gene match. Per the original data handling: Amplifying reference gene primers gave estimates of nucleated cell counts. Clones were sequenced by immunoSEQ multiplex PCR, and TCRdb holds only the in-frame ones, with some missing. V and J calls and clone size are given by that table; D and trimming were obtained from the DNA. This sample has roughly 250,000 clones, with more than 65% found just once. Material: peripheral blood. The rearrangement joins TRBV5-4 to TRBJ1-5, with TRBD1 matching 8 bases. This clonotype was obtained from a man aged 45 to 65 with active or convalescent COVID-19. CDR3 nucleotide sequence: TGTGCCAGCAGCTCACAGGGGGAGAAGATACAGCCCCAGCATTTT. Translation: CASSSQGEKIQPQHF.